This entry lists 15 T cell receptor beta chains sequenced from one sample in a study of T-cell memory formation after mild COVID-19. In TCRdb, the 5' RACE reads were re-called with MiXCR into one record per CDR3 protein. The repertoire holds 450,000 to 650,000 distinct CDR3 sequences, with more than 15% as singletons. Sequenced material: PBMCs or a T cell subset sorted from them (not recorded which). The receptor set was obtained from an adult woman who had mild COVID-19 (a few samples of this study predate the infection). Cell type and time point are not known.

This clonotype came up a few times. The J gene is TRBJ1-3, the V gene TRBV10-3; 8 positions agree with TRBD1. V lost 10 bases to trimming and J lost 0 bases; unmatched junction nucleotides: 11. Germline loops: CDR1 ENHRY, CDR2 SYGVKD. The CDR3 sequence is 16 residues long. The CDR3 loop reads CATHPGTGRSGNTIYF. CDR3 bases: TGTGCCACTCACCCCGGGACAGGTCGCTCTGGAAACACCATATATTTT.

In nucleotides, the CDR3 is TGCGCCAGCAGCATTCTGGGGAGCGACATTAACACCGGGGAGCTGTTTTTT. Translation gives CASSILGSDINTGELFF. The chain recombines TRBV4-1 with TRBJ2-2, with D perhaps matching TRBD2 (5 bases). Trimming pared 5 bases from V and 2 bases from J, leaving 18 bases between. CDR1 is MGHRA, CDR2 YSYEKL, per germline. The CDR3 spans 17 residues.

This chain joins TRBV5-4 and TRBJ2-5; 10 bases are shared with TRBD2. The ends lost 0 bases at V and 2 bases at J; junction bases unmatched: 4. Looked up from germline, CDR1 is SGHNT and CDR2 is YYREEE (reference sequence). This CDR3 is 16 amino acids long. CDR3 residues: CASSLVRTSGQETQYF. The CDR3 DNA reads as TGTGCCAGCAGCTTGGTTCGGACTAGCGGACAAGAGACCCAGTACTTC. Looking up the rest from reference TRBV5-4 and TRBJ2-5 gives the full variable domain: ETGVTQSPTHLIKTRGQQVTLRCSSQSGHNTVSWYQQALGQGPQFIFQYYREEENGRGNFPPRFSGLQFPNYSSELNVNALELDDSALYLCASSLVRTSGQETQYFGPGTRLLVL.

V and J are TRBV4-1 and TRBJ2-7; TRBD1 agrees at 8 bases. Per germline, CDR1 MGHRA and CDR2 YSYEKL. The junction had 10 bases not matched to a gene; V was cut back by 0 bases and J by 3 bases. The CDR3 runs 17 residues. CDR3 coding DNA: TGCGCCAGCAGCCAAGATTTGGGGACAGGTAATTTCTACGAGCAGTACTTC. Translating it yields CASSQDLGTGNFYEQYF.

The chain employs TRBV7-2 and TRBJ2-7; tentative D call: TRBD2 (5 bases). V dropped 0 bases and J dropped 6 bases, with 18 bases sitting between them. CDR3 length: 16 residues. Germline V gene lookup returns CDR1 SGHTA and CDR2 FQGNSA. The CDR3 bases are TGTGCCAGCAGCTTAGCGTGGGAGACCGCCAACCGCGAGCAGTACTTC. Its translation: CASSLAWETANREQYF.

The chain employs TRBV7-9 and TRBJ2-3; possible D gene TRBD1, 6 bases. The CDR3 has 19 residues. Germline CDR1 is SEHNR and CDR2 is FQNEAQ (reference sequence). V gave up 4 bases and J gave up 1 base, with 24 bases separating them. The CDR3 spells CASSSNPKPLDSRTDTQYF. The DNA of the CDR3 is TGTGCCAGCAGCTCTAACCCTAAACCCCTGGACAGCCGCACAGATACGCAGTATTTT. Full variable domain (rest looked up from reference TRBV7-9 and TRBJ2-3): DTGVSQNPRHKITKRGQNVTFRCDPISEHNRLYWYRQTLGQGPEFLTYFQNEAQLEKSRLLSDRFSAERPKGSFSTLEIQRTEQGDSAMYLCASSSNPKPLDSRTDTQYFGPGTRLTVL.

This chain joins TRBV5-1 and TRBJ2-5, with 7 bases lining up with TRBD1. The germline V gene encodes CDR1 SGHRS and CDR2 YFSETQ. The V segment lost 4 bases and the J segment 1 base; nucleotides outside the gene matches: 10. CDR3 length: 16 amino acids. In DNA, the CDR3 is TGCGCCAGCAGCGCCCTACAGGGGCTCCCCCAAGAGACCCAGTACTTC. This codes for CASSALQGLPQETQYF.

The V call is TRBV5-5, the J call TRBJ2-3, with D tentatively TRBD1 (5 bases). V lost 0 bases and J lost 1, with 12 bases in between. Germline CDR1 reads SGHKS; CDR2 reads YYEKEE (reference sequence). This CDR3 has 16 amino acids. The CDR3 is CASSLDQGWGTDTQYF. For the CDR3, the DNA is TGTGCCAGCAGCTTGGATCAGGGCTGGGGCACAGATACGCAGTATTTT.

This clonotype came up many times. This sequence joins TRBV6-2 or TRBV6-3 and TRBJ2-7; unclear D gene. CDR1 is MNHEY, CDR2 SVGEGT, per germline. The CDR3 is 13 residues long. V shed 5 bases and J shed 0 bases, with 8 bases lying between them. CDR3 sequence reads: CASSLVVSYEQYF. The CDR3 nucleotides read TGTGCCAGCAGTCTCGTCGTCTCCTACGAGCAGTACTTC.

The chain has TRBV29-1 and TRBJ2-4; no definite D call. Germline CDR1 is SQVTM and CDR2 is ANQGSEA. The CDR3 is 13 residues long. V lost 0 bases and J 0 bases, leaving 3 bases between the germline ends. CDR3 in amino acids: CSVEEGAKNIQYF. Written as DNA, the CDR3 is TGCAGCGTTGAAGAGGGAGCCAAAAACATTCAGTACTTC.

This chain joins TRBV6-5 and TRBJ2-3, with 8 positions matching TRBD1. The CDR3 extends over 15 amino acids. J was trimmed by 0 bases and V by 5 bases; bases with no gene match: 4. Germline V gene sequence: CDR1 MNHEY, CDR2 SVGAGI. The DNA for the CDR3 is TGTGCCAGCAGTCTCGACAGGGGAAGCACAGATACGCAGTATTTT. Translation gives CASSLDRGSTDTQYF.

The V gene is TRBV15, the J gene TRBJ2-1, with 7 bases fitting TRBD2. The CDR3 length is 14 residues. Germline CDR1 LNHNV, CDR2 YYDKDF (reference sequence). Trimming at V came to 6 bases and at J to 0 bases, leaving 2 bases not matched to a gene. The CDR3 nucleotides read TGTGCCACCAGGGCTAGCGGCTCCTACAATGAGCAGTTCTTC. Encoded protein: CATRASGSYNEQFF.

The genes are TRBV3-1 and TRBJ2-7; 13 bases align to TRBD2. The CDR3 is 15 residues long. Germline CDR1 reads LGHDT; CDR2 reads YNNKEL (reference sequence). Trimming cost V 5 bases and J 6 bases; bases outside gene matches: 7. The CDR3 loop reads CASSLRTSGRPEQYF. As DNA, the CDR3 is TGTGCCAGCAGCTTAAGGACTAGCGGGAGACCCGAGCAGTACTTC.

The chain employs TRBV12-3 or TRBV12-4 and TRBJ1-1; D is uncertain. CDR3 length: 14 amino acids. V lost 5 bases, J lost 1 base, and 11 bases lay in between. CDR3 sequence: CASSPYPGNTEAFF. The CDR3, as DNA: TGTGCCAGCAGTCCTTACCCAGGGAACACTGAAGCTTTCTTT.

The CDR3 coding sequence is TGTGCCACCCTAGATTCACACCGCACAGATACGCAGTATTTT. Its translation: CATLDSHRTDTQYF. The chain joins TRBV24-1 to TRBJ2-3; no clear D gene. V gave up 9 bases and J gave up 1 base, with 13 bases separating them. Germline-derived CDR1 and CDR2 are KGHDR and SFDVKD. This CDR3 contains 14 residues.